A single sample gave rise to the 13 T cell receptor beta chains below, sequenced in a study of Ad26.COV2.S vaccination and SARS-CoV-2 variants. Specified treatment: approximately 18 received Ad26.COV2.S at low or high dose, single or two shots; a few received placebo; per-sample allocation not given. Samples analyzed were those drawn on day 63 after the first vaccine or placebo injection. The table came from immunoSEQ multiplex PCR; TCRdb's copy has only in-frame clones and leaves some out. The data contain roughly 400,000 clones, around 91% of them singletons. Sequenced here: peripheral blood, sampled in a trial of Ad26.COV2.S vaccine versus placebo. These receptors all stem from a person aged 18 to 59 who received the Ad26.COV2.S COVID-19 vaccine or a placebo.

The chain has TRBV28 and TRBJ2-3; D is uncertain. Germline loops: CDR1 MDHEN, CDR2 SYDVKM. Trimming took off 5 bases at V and 0 bases at J, with 6 bases between the two ends. The CDR3 loop spans 13 amino acids. The CDR3, as DNA: TGTGCCAGCAGTGCCCCTAGCACAGATACGCAGTATTTT. This encodes CASSAPSTDTQYF.

This clone was seen once. This rearrangement joins TRBV28 to TRBJ2-1; D might be TRBD2 (7 bases). V was clipped by 10 bases and J by 3 bases, with 16 bases between them. The CDR3 has 14 residues. Germline CDR1 MDHEN, CDR2 SYDVKM. CDR3 in DNA: TGTGCCATCGTGGGGGGGCGTAGCTACAATGAGCAGTTCTTC. Protein product: CAIVGGRSYNEQFF. The full variable domain, in which reference TRBV28 and TRBJ2-1 provide the parts outside the CDR3, is DVKVTQSSRYLVKRTGEKVFLECVQDMDHENMFWYRQDPGLGLRLIYFSYDVKMKEKGDIPEGYSVSREKKERFSLILESASTNQTSMYLCAIVGGRSYNEQFFGPGTRLTVL.

The sample holds one count of this clone. The V gene is TRBV19, the J gene TRBJ2-7; the D gene is possibly TRBD2 (8 bases). The germline gives CDR1 LNHDA, CDR2 SQIVND (reference sequence). Between the trimmed V and J ends, which lost 4 bases and 9 bases, there was a span of 16 bases. The CDR3 has 13 amino acids. This CDR3 reads CASSKDRLAGQYF. The CDR3 bases are TGTGCCAGTAGTAAGGACAGGCTAGCGGGGCAGTACTTC.

This clone was seen once. The chain couples TRBV5-8 to TRBJ2-1; D possibly corresponds to TRBD2 (6 bases). Per the germline V gene, CDR1 is SGHTS and CDR2 is YDEGEE. CDR3 length: 11 residues. V was pared by 4 bases and J by 12 bases, with 11 bases between. The CDR3 nucleotides read TGTGCCAGCAGCCGGGTGGAGGGGCAGTTCTTC. This sequence encodes CASSRVEGQFF.

The chain employs TRBV28 and TRBJ1-2; D not resolved. The V and J ends lost 9 bases and 7 bases respectively, with 15 bases between them. This CDR3 comprises 12 residues. Germline V CDR1 and CDR2: MDHEN, SYDVKM. CDR3 nucleotide sequence: TGTGCCAGTTTAACCTTACTAGGTGGCTACACCTTC. It is translated as CASLTLLGGYTF.

The chain carries TRBV7-9 and TRBJ2-1; D perhaps matches TRBD2 (5 bases). The length of the CDR3 is 16 residues. Germline V lookup: CDR1 SEHNR, CDR2 FQNEAQ (reference sequence). Between the trimmed V and J ends, which lost 1 base and 6 bases, there was a span of 16 bases. The CDR3 nucleotides are TGTGCCAGCAGCTTAGTCTCTCGCGGGCTCGCCAATGAGCAGTTCTTC. Its protein product is CASSLVSRGLANEQFF.

This chain connects TRBV5-8 to TRBJ2-1; 7 nucleotides match TRBD2. The CDR3 length is 18 residues. After removal of 0 bases from V and 6 bases from J, the junction contained 15 bases not matched to a gene. Germline values: CDR1 SGHTS, CDR2 YDEGEE. This chain's CDR3 is CASSLEVSWRERSNEQFF. The CDR3 region has the DNA TGTGCCAGCAGCTTGGAAGTATCCTGGCGGGAGAGGAGCAATGAGCAGTTCTTC.

The chain is built from TRBV7-9 and TRBJ1-1; D call uncertain. Looked up from germline, CDR1 is SEHNR and CDR2 is FQNEAQ (reference sequence). CDR3 size: 13 residues. Trimming cost V 2 bases and J 5 bases, with 9 bases left between them. The CDR3 DNA reads TGTGCCAGCAGCTTAACGGGTGGAACTGAAGCTTTCTTT. Residues: CASSLTGGTEAFF.

As for this clone: This same CDR3 is encoded by further DNA sequences in the sample. This chain links TRBV7-3 with TRBJ2-5; D gene ambiguous. The CDR3 spans 13 residues. Germline loops: CDR1 SGHTA, CDR2 FQGTGA. V lost 0 bases and J 2 bases, leaving 4 bases between the germline ends. DNA of the CDR3: TGTGCCAGCAGCTTAACACTACAAGAGACCCAGTACTTC. Its protein product is CASSLTLQETQYF.

V and J are TRBV6-1 and TRBJ2-7; 8 bases line up with TRBD1. From germline, CDR1 is MNHNS and CDR2 SASEGT. The V segment lost 3 bases and the J segment 5 bases; nucleotides outside the gene matches: 15. The CDR3 has 17 residues. The CDR3 sequence: CASSDFRGQGFVDEQYF. In DNA form, the CDR3 reads TGTGCCAGCAGTGACTTCAGGGGGCAGGGATTCGTGGACGAGCAGTACTTC.

This chain joins TRBV9 and TRBJ1-2; 9 positions match TRBD1. This CDR3 has 15 amino acids. Germline V CDR1 and CDR2: SGDLS, YYNGEE. V lost 0 bases to trimming and J lost 6 bases; unmatched junction nucleotides: 6. The CDR3 DNA follows: TGTGCCAGCAGCGTAGCGGGACAGGGATGGGATGGCTACACCTTC. As protein: CASSVAGQGWDGYTF.

In its sample, this clone was seen once. V and J are TRBV24-1 and TRBJ1-2; 7 bases match TRBD1. The ends lost 3 bases at V and 4 bases at J; junction bases unmatched: 4. Germline V CDR1 and CDR2: KGHDR, SFDVKD. The CDR3 is made up of 14 amino acids. CDR3 nucleotides: TGTGCCACCAGTGATCGACAGGGCCGCTATGGCTACACCTTC. This encodes CATSDRQGRYGYTF.

This chain connects TRBV10-3 to TRBJ2-3; TRBD2 agrees at 7 bases. Looked up from germline, CDR1 is ENHRY and CDR2 is SYGVKD. The V gene end was trimmed by 5 bases and the J gene end by 0 bases; junction bases not matched to a gene: 5. CDR3 size: 15 residues. The CDR3 loop reads CAISSSGLSTDTQYF. As DNA, the CDR3 is TGTGCCATCAGTTCTAGCGGACTCAGCACAGATACGCAGTATTTT.